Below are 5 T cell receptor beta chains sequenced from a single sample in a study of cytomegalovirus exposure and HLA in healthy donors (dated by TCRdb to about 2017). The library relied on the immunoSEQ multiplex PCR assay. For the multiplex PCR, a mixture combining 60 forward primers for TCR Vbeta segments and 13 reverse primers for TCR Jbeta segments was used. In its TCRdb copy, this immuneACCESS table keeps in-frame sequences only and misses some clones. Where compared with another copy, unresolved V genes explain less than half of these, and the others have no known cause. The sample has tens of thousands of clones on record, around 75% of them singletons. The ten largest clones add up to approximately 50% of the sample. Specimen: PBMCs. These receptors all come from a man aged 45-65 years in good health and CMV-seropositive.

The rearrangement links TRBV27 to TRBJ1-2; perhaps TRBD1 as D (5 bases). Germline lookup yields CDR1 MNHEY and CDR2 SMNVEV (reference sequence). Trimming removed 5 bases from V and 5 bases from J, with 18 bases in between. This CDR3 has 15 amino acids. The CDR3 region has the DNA TGTGCCAGCAGTCCGTCACCGGGACTGGTTTATGGCTACACCTTC. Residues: CASSPSPGLVYGYTF.

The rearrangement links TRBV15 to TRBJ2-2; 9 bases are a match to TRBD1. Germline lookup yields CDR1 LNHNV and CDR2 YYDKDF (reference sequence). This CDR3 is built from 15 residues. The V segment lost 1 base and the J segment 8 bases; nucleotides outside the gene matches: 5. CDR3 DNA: TGTGCCACCAGCAGAGGGGACAGGGCGGGGGGGGAGCTGTTTTTT. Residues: CATSRGDRAGGELFF.

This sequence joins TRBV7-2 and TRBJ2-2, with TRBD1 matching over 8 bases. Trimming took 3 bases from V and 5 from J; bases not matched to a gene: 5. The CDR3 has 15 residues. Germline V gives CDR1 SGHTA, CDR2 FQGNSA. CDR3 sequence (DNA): TGTGCCAGCAGCTTGACAGGGGTTGGGACCGGGGAGCTGTTTTTT. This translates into CASSLTGVGTGELFF.

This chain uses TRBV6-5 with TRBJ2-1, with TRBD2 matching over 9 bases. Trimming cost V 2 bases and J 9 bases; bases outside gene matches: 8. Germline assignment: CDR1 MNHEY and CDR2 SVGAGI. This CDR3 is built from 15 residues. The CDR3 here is CASSYVQRGAGEQFF. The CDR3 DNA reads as TGTGCCAGCAGTTACGTGCAGCGGGGGGCTGGTGAGCAGTTCTTC.

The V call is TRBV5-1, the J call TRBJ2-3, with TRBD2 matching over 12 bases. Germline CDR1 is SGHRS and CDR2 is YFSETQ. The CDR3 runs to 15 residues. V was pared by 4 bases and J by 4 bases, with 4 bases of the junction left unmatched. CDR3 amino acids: CASSRLAGEADTQYF. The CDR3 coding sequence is TGCGCCAGCAGCCGACTAGCGGGAGAGGCAGATACGCAGTATTTT.